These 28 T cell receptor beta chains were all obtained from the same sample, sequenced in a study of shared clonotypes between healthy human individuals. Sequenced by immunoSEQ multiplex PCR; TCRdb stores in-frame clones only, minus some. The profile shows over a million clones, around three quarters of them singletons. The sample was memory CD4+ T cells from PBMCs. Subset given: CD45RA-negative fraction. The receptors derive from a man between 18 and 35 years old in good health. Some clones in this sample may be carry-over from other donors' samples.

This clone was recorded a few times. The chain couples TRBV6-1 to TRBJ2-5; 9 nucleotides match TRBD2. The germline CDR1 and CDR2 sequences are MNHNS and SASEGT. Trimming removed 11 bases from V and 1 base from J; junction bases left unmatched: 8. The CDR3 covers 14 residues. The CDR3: CASRSGRSQETQYF. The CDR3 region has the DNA TGTGCCTCGAGAAGCGGGAGGTCCCAAGAGACCCAGTACTTC.

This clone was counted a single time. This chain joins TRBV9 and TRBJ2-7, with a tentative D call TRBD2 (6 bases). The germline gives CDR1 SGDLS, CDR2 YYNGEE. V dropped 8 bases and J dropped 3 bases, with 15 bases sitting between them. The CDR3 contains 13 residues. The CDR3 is CASNPAGSYEQYF. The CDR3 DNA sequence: TGTGCCAGTAACCCAGCGGGCAGCTACGAGCAGTACTTC.

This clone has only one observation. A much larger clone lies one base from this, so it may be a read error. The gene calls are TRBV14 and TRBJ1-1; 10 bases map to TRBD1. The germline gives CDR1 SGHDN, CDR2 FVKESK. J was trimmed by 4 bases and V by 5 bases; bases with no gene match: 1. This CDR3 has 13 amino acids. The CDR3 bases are TGTGCCAGCAGCTGGGACAGGGGCACTGAAGCTTTCTTT. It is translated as CASSWDRGTEAFF.

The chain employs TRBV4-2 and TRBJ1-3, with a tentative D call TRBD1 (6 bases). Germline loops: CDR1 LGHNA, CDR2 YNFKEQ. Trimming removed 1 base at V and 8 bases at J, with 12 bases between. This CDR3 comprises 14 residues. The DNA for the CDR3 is TGTGCCAGCAGCCAAGTGACAGGACGGGACACCATATATTTT. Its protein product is CASSQVTGRDTIYF.

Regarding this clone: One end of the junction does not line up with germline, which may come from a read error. This CDR3 reads CSAFDRAAGPF. The DNA of the CDR3 is TGCAGTGCTTTTGACAGGGCGGCGGGACCCTTC. The chain employs TRBV20-1 and TRBJ1-2; 7 bases are shared with TRBD1. Looked up from germline, CDR1 is DFQATT and CDR2 is SNEGSKA (reference sequence). CDR3 size: 11 residues.

CDR3 in amino acids: CASSLELVSGEQFF. The CDR3 DNA sequence: TGTGCCAGCAGCTTAGAACTAGTATCAGGTGAGCAGTTCTTC. The gene calls are TRBV7-2 and TRBJ2-1, with a weak D call TRBD2 (5 bases). V was cut by 1 base and J by 9 bases, with 13 bases left in between. Germline-derived CDR1 and CDR2 are SGHTA and FQGNSA. The CDR3 extends over 14 amino acids.

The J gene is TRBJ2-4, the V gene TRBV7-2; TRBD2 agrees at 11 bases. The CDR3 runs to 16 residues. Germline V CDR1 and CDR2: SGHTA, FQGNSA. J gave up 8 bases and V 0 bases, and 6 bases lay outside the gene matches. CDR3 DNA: TGTGCCAGCAGCTTAGCGCTCACTAGCGGGAGTTACATTCAGTACTTC. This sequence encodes CASSLALTSGSYIQYF.

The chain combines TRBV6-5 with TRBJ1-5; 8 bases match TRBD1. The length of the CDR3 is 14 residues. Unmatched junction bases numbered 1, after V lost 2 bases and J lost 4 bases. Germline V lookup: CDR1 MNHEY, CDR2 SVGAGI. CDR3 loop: CASSYRQGNQPQHF. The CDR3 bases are TGTGCCAGCAGTTACCGACAGGGGAATCAGCCCCAGCATTTT.

CDR3 sequence: CATSRDVAVTGELFF. DNA for the CDR3: TGTGCCACCAGCAGAGATGTAGCAGTAACCGGGGAGCTGTTTTTT. The V and J genes are TRBV15 and TRBJ2-2; D is unclear. Between the trimmed V and J ends, which lost 0 bases and 5 bases, there was a span of 10 bases. Germline CDR1 and CDR2: LNHNV and YYDKDF (reference sequence). The CDR3 length is 15 residues.

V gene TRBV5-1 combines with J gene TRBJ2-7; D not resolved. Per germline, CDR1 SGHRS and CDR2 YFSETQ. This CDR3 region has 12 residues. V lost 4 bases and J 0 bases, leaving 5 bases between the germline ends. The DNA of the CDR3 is TGCGCCAGCAGCGGTAACTCCTACGAGCAGTACTTC. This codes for CASSGNSYEQYF.

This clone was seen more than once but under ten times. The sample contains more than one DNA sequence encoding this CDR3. The CDR3 spells CASSFRLAGVYNEQFF. For the CDR3, the DNA is TGTGCCAGCAGCTTCCGGCTAGCGGGAGTTTACAATGAGCAGTTCTTC. This chain uses TRBV11-2 with TRBJ2-1; 10 bases line up with TRBD2. This CDR3 region has 16 residues. V shed 3 bases, J shed 4 bases, and the junction held 6 bases outside the gene matches. CDR1 SGHAT and CDR2 FQNNGV come from the germline V gene.

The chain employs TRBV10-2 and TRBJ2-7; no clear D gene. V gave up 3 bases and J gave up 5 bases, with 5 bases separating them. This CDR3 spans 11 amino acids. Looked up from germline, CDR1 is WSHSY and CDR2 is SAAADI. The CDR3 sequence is CASSDSHEQYF. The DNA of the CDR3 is TGCGCCAGCAGTGATTCCCACGAGCAGTACTTC.

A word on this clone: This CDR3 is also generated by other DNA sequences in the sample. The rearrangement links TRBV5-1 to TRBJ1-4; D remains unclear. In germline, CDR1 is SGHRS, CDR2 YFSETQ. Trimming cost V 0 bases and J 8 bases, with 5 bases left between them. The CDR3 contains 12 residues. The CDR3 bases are TGCGCCAGCAGCTTGGACTTAGAAAAACTGTTTTTT. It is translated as CASSLDLEKLFF. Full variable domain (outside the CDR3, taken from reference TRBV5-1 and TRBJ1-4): KAGVTQTPRYLIKTRGQQVTLSCSPISGHRSVSWYQQTPGQGLQFLFEYFSETQRNKGNFPGRFSGRQFSNSRSEMNVSTLELGDSALYLCASSLDLEKLFFGSGTQLSVL.

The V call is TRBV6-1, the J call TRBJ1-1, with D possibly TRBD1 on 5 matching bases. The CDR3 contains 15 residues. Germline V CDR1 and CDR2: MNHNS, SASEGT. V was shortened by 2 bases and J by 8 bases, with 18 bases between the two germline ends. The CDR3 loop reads CASSERSQGTLEAFF. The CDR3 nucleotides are TGTGCCAGCAGTGAAAGGTCTCAGGGCACGCTGGAAGCTTTCTTT.

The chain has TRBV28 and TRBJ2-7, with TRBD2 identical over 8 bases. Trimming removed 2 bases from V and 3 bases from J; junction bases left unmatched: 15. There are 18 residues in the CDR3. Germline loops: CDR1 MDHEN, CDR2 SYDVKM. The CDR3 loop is CASSLGFALAGSSYEQYF. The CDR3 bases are TGTGCCAGCAGTTTAGGATTTGCGCTAGCGGGCTCTAGCTACGAGCAGTACTTC.

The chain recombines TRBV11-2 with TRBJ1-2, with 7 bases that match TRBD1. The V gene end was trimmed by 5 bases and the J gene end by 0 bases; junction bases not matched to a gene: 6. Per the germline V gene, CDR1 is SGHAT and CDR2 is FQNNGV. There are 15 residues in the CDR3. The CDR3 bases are TGTGCCAGCAGCCGCACAGGGGAAGCTAACTATGGCTACACCTTC. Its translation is CASSRTGEANYGYTF. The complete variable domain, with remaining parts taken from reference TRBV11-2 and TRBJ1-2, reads EAGVAQSPRYKIIEKRQSVAFWCNPISGHATLYWYQQILGQGPKLLIQFQNNGVVDDSQLPKDRFSAERLKGVDSTLKIQPAKLEDSAVYLCASSRTGEANYGYTFGSGTRLTVV.

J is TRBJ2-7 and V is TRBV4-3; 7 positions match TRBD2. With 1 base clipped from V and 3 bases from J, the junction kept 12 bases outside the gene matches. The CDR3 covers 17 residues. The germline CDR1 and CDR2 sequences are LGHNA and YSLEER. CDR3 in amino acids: CASSQGAGVGGDYEQYF. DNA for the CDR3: TGCGCCAGCAGCCAAGGGGCGGGGGTTGGCGGGGACTACGAGCAGTACTTC.

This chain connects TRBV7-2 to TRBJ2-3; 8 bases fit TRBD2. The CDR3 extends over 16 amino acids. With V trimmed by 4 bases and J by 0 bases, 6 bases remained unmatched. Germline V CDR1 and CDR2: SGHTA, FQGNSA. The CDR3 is CASSSSASGSTDTQYF. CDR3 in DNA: TGTGCCAGCAGCTCCTCGGCTAGCGGGAGCACAGATACGCAGTATTTT. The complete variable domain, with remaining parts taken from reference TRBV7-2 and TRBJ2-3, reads GAGVSQSPSNKVTEKGKDVELRCDPISGHTALYWYRQSLGQGLEFLIYFQGNSAPDKSGLPSDRFSAERTGGSVSTLTIQRTQQEDSAVYLCASSSSASGSTDTQYFGPGTRLTVL.

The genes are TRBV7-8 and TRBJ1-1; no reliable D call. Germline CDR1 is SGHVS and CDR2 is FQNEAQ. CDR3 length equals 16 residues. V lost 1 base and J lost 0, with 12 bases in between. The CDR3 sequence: CASSLVAGGMNTEAFF. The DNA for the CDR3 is TGTGCCAGCAGCTTAGTGGCAGGTGGGATGAACACTGAAGCTTTCTTT.

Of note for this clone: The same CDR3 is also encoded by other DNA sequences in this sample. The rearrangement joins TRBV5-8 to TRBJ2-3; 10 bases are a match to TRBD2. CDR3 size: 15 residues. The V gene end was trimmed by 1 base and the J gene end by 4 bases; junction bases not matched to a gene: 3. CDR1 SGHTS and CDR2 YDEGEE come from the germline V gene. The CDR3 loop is CASSLRLAGADTQYF. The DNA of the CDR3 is TGTGCCAGCAGCTTGCGGCTAGCGGGAGCAGATACGCAGTATTTT. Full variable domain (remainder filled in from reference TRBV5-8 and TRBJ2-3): EAGVTQSPTHLIKTRGQQATLRCSPISGHTSVYWYQQALGLGLQFLLWYDEGEERNRGNFPPRFSGRQFPNYSSELNVNALELEDSALYLCASSLRLAGADTQYFGPGTRLTVL.

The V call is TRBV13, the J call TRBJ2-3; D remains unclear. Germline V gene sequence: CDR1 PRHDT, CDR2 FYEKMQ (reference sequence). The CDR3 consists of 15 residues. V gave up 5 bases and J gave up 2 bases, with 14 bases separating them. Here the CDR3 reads CASSPAADPTDTQYF. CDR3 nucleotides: TGTGCCAGCAGCCCCGCGGCTGACCCCACAGATACGCAGTATTTT.

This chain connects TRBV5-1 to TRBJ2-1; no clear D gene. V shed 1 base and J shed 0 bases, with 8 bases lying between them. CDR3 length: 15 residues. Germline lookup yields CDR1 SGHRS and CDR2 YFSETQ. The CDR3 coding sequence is TGCGCCAGCAGCTTGCCGGCAGGCTCCTACAATGAGCAGTTCTTC. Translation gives CASSLPAGSYNEQFF.

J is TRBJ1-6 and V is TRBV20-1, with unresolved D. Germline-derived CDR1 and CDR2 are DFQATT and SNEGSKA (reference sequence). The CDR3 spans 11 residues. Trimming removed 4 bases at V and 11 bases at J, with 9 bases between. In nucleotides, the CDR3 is TGCAGTGCTAAGTCGGAAACACCCCTCCACTTT. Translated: CSAKSETPLHF.

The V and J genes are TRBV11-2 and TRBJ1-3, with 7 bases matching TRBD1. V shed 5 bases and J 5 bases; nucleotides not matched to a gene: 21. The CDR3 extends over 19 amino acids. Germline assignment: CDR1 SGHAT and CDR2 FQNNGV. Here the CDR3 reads CASSVTRPLTGSYRNTIYF. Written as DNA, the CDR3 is TGTGCCAGCAGCGTAACTCGACCACTGACAGGGAGTTATCGAAACACCATATATTTT.

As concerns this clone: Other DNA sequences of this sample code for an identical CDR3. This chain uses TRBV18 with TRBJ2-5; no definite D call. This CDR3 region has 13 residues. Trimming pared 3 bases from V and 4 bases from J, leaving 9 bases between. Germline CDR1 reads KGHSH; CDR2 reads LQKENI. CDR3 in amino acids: CASSPRGRETQYF. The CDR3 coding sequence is TGTGCCAGCTCACCCCGAGGTAGAGAGACCCAGTACTTC.

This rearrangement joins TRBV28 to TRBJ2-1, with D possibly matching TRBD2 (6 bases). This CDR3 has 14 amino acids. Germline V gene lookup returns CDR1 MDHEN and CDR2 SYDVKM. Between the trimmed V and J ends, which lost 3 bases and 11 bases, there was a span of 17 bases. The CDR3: CASSFVEVRGKQFF. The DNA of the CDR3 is TGTGCCAGCAGTTTCGTAGAGGTCCGGGGGAAGCAGTTCTTC.

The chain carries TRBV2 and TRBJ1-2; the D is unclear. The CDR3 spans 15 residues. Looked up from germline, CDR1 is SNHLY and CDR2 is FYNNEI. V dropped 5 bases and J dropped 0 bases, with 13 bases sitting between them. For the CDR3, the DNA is TGTGCCAGCAGTAACTTAAGACAAGCTAACTATGGCTACACCTTC. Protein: CASSNLRQANYGYTF. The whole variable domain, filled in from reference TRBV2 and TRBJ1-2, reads EPEVTQTPSHQVTQMGQEVILRCVPISNHLYFYWYRQILGQKVEFLVSFYNNEISEKSEIFDDQFSVERPDGSNFTLKIRSTKLEDSAMYFCASSNLRQANYGYTFGSGTRLTVV.

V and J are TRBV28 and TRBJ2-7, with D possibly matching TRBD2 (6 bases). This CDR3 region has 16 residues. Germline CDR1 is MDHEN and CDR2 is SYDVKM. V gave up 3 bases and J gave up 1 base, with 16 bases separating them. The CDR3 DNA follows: TGTGCCAGCAGTTTCATCGTGCAGGCGGGATCCTACGAGCAGTACTTC. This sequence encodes CASSFIVQAGSYEQYF.